Below are 30 T cell receptor beta chains sequenced from a single sample in a study of naive and memory T cell subsets. Findings and limits, study-wide: Especially in CD8 cells, naive repertoires contained a few larger clonotypes, possibly CD45RA-re-expressing memory cells.

For these TCRs, the target antigens are not known. Both TRBC1 and TRBC2 were covered by a beta constant-region primer of two equimolar oligonucleotides. The ligated cDNA underwent four PCR rounds using SP2 and nested alpha and beta constant-region primers. TCRdb processed the UMI-ligation and nested PCR reads anew with MiXCR; each CDR3 protein has one entry. Here the sample spans roughly 150,000 distinct CDR3 sequences, roughly 22% being singletons. Sequenced sample: naive CD4+ T cells from blood. The origin of the receptors is a human donor in good health.

This clonotype was seen only once. The chain recombines TRBV6-2 or TRBV6-3 with TRBJ2-7; D is uncertain. V shed 8 bases and J shed 0 bases, with 17 bases lying between them. The length of the CDR3 is 15 residues. CDR1 MNHEY and CDR2 SVGEGT come from the germline V gene. The CDR3 DNA is TGTGCCAGCCGTCTAACTTCTTCCAGCTCCTACGAGCAGTACTTC. Amino acid sequence: CASRLTSSSSYEQYF.

The table lists this clonotype with many counts. V is TRBV7-9 and J is TRBJ2-7; D is uncertain. Trimming shortened V by 5 bases and J by 0 bases, and 11 bases separated the two germline ends. CDR3 length equals 14 residues. CDR1 and CDR2 from the germline V gene are SEHNR and FQNEAQ (reference sequence). CDR3 nucleotides: TGTGCCAGCAGCCTGGGCCGGAACTCCTACGAGCAGTACTTC. Residues: CASSLGRNSYEQYF.

This chain connects TRBV7-8 to TRBJ2-7; 7 bases align to TRBD2. This CDR3 has 14 amino acids. The V and J ends lost 1 base and 6 bases, in that order; junction bases with no gene match: 6. Germline V gene lookup returns CDR1 SGHVS and CDR2 FQNEAQ. CDR3 coding DNA: TGTGCCAGCAGCTTAGGTCGACTAGCCTCCGAGCAGTACTTC. Translating it yields CASSLGRLASEQYF.

The sample holds a few counts of this clonotype. This chain links TRBV28 with TRBJ1-2; D possibly corresponds to TRBD1 (6 bases). Per the germline V gene, CDR1 is MDHEN and CDR2 is SYDVKM. This CDR3 contains 12 residues. Between the trimmed V and J ends, which lost 7 bases and 7 bases, there was a span of 13 bases. CDR3 loop: CASTDGGPGYTF. CDR3 in DNA: TGTGCCAGCACCGATGGGGGGCCTGGCTACACCTTC.

This clonotype was detected ten times or more. This CDR3 is CASSRGLNTEAFF. The CDR3 bases are TGCGCCAGCAGCCGTGGGCTGAACACTGAAGCTTTCTTT. The gene calls are TRBV4-1 and TRBJ1-1; the D is unclear. V was clipped by 4 bases and J by 0 bases, with 6 bases between them. Germline V gene lookup returns CDR1 MGHRA and CDR2 YSYEKL. The CDR3 loop spans 13 amino acids.

This clonotype was counted only a few times. The V gene is TRBV6-2 or TRBV6-3, the J gene TRBJ1-1; D may be TRBD1 (5 bases). Between the trimmed V and J ends, which lost 2 bases and 0 bases, there was a span of 7 bases. The length of the CDR3 is 14 residues. Germline V lookup: CDR1 MNHEY, CDR2 SVGEGT. CDR3 region: CASSYDSVNTEAFF. The CDR3 DNA reads as TGTGCCAGCAGTTACGACAGTGTGAACACTGAAGCTTTCTTT.

This clonotype was detected a few times. The rearrangement uses TRBV29-1 and TRBJ2-7, with 10 bases fitting TRBD1. Germline assignment: CDR1 SQVTM and CDR2 ANQGSEA. Germline trimming cut 7 bases from V and 3 bases from J; bases unmatched to any gene: 9. There are 14 residues in the CDR3. The CDR3: CSAYLGQGNYEQYF. For the CDR3, the DNA is TGCAGCGCTTATTTGGGACAGGGGAACTACGAGCAGTACTTC.

The genes are TRBV20-1 and TRBJ2-1, with 10 nucleotides matching TRBD2. This CDR3 is 14 amino acids long. Losses at the gene ends were 4 bases for V and 6 bases for J; bases not matched to a gene: 6. Germline V lookup: CDR1 DFQATT, CDR2 SNEGSKA (reference sequence). For the CDR3, the DNA is TGCAGTGCTAATGGACTAGCGGCTTTCAATGAGCAGTTCTTC. This translates into CSANGLAAFNEQFF.

This chain connects TRBV2 to TRBJ2-7; the match to TRBD1 covers 9 bases. In germline, CDR1 is SNHLY, CDR2 FYNNEI. The length of the CDR3 is 14 residues. V gave up 7 bases and J gave up 6 bases; unmatched junction bases: 10. This chain's CDR3 is CASNKRDRAVEQYF. The DNA for the CDR3 is TGTGCCAGCAATAAAAGGGACAGGGCGGTCGAGCAGTACTTC. The full variable domain, with the rest looked up from reference TRBV2 and TRBJ2-7, is EPEVTQTPSHQVTQMGQEVILRCVPISNHLYFYWYRQILGQKVEFLVSFYNNEISEKSEIFDDQFSVERPDGSNFTLKIRSTKLEDSAMYFCASNKRDRAVEQYFGPGTRLTVT.

J is TRBJ1-1 and V is TRBV20-1, with 7 positions matching TRBD1. With 5 bases clipped from V and 0 bases from J, the junction kept 3 bases outside the gene matches. The germline V gene has CDR1 DFQATT and CDR2 SNEGSKA (reference sequence). The CDR3 runs 13 residues. CDR3: CSAGTVMNTEAFF. CDR3 in DNA: TGCAGTGCTGGGACAGTTATGAACACTGAAGCTTTCTTT.

This clonotype was detected ten times or more. The rearrangement joins TRBV6-6 to TRBJ2-1; D might be TRBD1 or TRBD2, each matching 5 bases. Germline V gives CDR1 MNHNY, CDR2 SVGAGI (reference sequence). With 5 bases removed from V and 9 bases from J, the gap between germline ends came to 11 bases. The CDR3 is 12 amino acids. DNA for the CDR3: TGTGCCAGCAGTCCCAAGGGGAGTGAGCAGTTCTTC. Its translation is CASSPKGSEQFF.

This clonotype was picked up many times. The CDR3: CASSVEGGSYNEQFF. The CDR3 coding sequence is TGTGCCAGCAGCGTAGAAGGGGGCTCCTACAATGAGCAGTTCTTC. V usage is TRBV9 and J usage is TRBJ2-1; D might be TRBD1 (6 bases). This CDR3 is built from 15 residues. Trimming removed 0 bases from V and 0 bases from J, with 7 bases in between. The V gene's germline CDR1 is SGDLS and CDR2 YYNGEE.

There are many counts of this clonotype. V is TRBV4-2 and J is TRBJ2-4; 7 nucleotides match TRBD2. Germline V gives CDR1 LGHNA, CDR2 YNFKEQ. The CDR3 consists of 18 residues. V shed 1 base and J 0 bases; nucleotides not matched to a gene: 9. The CDR3 here is CASSQGVASGLAKNIQYF. Written as DNA, the CDR3 is TGTGCCAGCAGCCAAGGCGTGGCTAGCGGACTAGCCAAAAACATTCAGTACTTC.

V and J are TRBV11-2 and TRBJ2-7; maybe TRBD1 (6 bases). The CDR3 runs to 17 residues. Germline V gene sequence: CDR1 SGHAT, CDR2 FQNNGV. V dropped 5 bases and J dropped 0 bases, with 20 bases sitting between them. CDR3 nucleotides: TGTGCCAGCAGCAGCTGGGACAAGGCCATAATCTCCTACGAGCAGTACTTC. It codes for CASSSWDKAIISYEQYF.

The rearrangement links TRBV7-8 to TRBJ2-3, with a possible D match to TRBD2 (6 bases). The CDR3 has 16 amino acids. Trimming shortened V by 5 bases and J by 0 bases, and 15 bases separated the two germline ends. Germline V gene data show CDR1 as SGHVS and CDR2 as FQNEAQ. The CDR3: CASSPRGLGSTDTQYF. DNA for the CDR3: TGTGCCAGCAGCCCGCGGGGCTTGGGAAGCACAGATACGCAGTATTTT. Complete variable domain (other parts from reference TRBV7-8 and TRBJ2-3): GAGVSQSPRYKVAKRGQDVALRCDPISGHVSLFWYQQALGQGPEFLTYFQNEAQLDKSGLPSDRFFAERPEGSVSTLKIQRTQQEDSAVYLCASSPRGLGSTDTQYFGPGTRLTVL.

A single count supports this clonotype. This rearrangement joins TRBV28 to TRBJ2-7; 9 nucleotides align to TRBD1. Germline trimming cut 4 bases from V and 3 bases from J; bases unmatched to any gene: 10. The CDR3 loop spans 16 amino acids. Germline lookup yields CDR1 MDHEN and CDR2 SYDVKM. The CDR3 DNA follows: TGTGCCAGCAGTTCCTCGGGACAGGGTCCCTTCTACGAGCAGTACTTC. This encodes CASSSSGQGPFYEQYF.

This clonotype was seen a few times. The V gene is TRBV19, the J gene TRBJ1-1; no definite D call. Germline V gene lookup returns CDR1 LNHDA and CDR2 SQIVND (reference sequence). The CDR3 has 17 amino acids. V gave up 7 bases and J gave up 4 bases, with 25 bases separating them. CDR3 sequence: CASTPPGSRGRTTEAFF. The CDR3 DNA sequence: TGTGCCAGTACCCCCCCCGGTTCGAGAGGGAGGACCACTGAAGCTTTCTTT. Supplemented by reference TRBV19 and TRBJ1-1, the full variable domain reads DGGITQSPKYLFRKEGQNVTLSCEQNLNHDAMYWYRQDPGQGLRLIYYSQIVNDFQKGDIAEGYSVSREKKESFPLTVTSAQKNPTAFYLCASTPPGSRGRTTEAFFGQGTRLTVV.

The CDR3 coding sequence is TGTGCCAGCAGTGGCGGACAGGGGGCGAGAATAACCGGGGAGCTGTTTTTT. Amino acid sequence: CASSGGQGARITGELFF. The chain recombines TRBV2 with TRBJ2-2; TRBD1 agrees at 11 bases. Per the germline V gene, CDR1 is SNHLY and CDR2 is FYNNEI. The CDR3 loop spans 17 amino acids. Trimming took 4 bases from V and 5 from J; bases not matched to a gene: 9. Using reference TRBV2 and TRBJ2-2 for the parts outside the CDR3, the full variable domain is EPEVTQTPSHQVTQMGQEVILRCVPISNHLYFYWYRQILGQKVEFLVSFYNNEISEKSEIFDDQFSVERPDGSNFTLKIRSTKLEDSAMYFCASSGGQGARITGELFFGEGSRLTVL.

This clonotype occurred a few times. The chain has TRBV27 and TRBJ1-6; no reliable D call. This CDR3 is 16 amino acids long. V gave up 2 bases and J gave up 9 bases, with 17 bases separating them. The V gene's germline CDR1 is MNHEY and CDR2 SMNVEV (reference sequence). The CDR3: CASSLVNGGISSPLHF. In DNA form, the CDR3 reads TGTGCCAGCAGTTTAGTCAACGGCGGAATCTCTTCACCCCTCCACTTT.

This clonotype was counted a few times. The chain links TRBV5-4 to TRBJ1-1; D is undetermined. The CDR3 covers 11 residues. Germline CDR1 and CDR2: SGHNT and YYREEE (reference sequence). V was clipped by 6 bases and J by 1 base, with 4 bases between them. CDR3 in amino acids: CASTKNTEAFF. For the CDR3, the DNA is TGTGCCAGCACCAAGAACACTGAAGCTTTCTTT.

The genes are TRBV7-8 and TRBJ2-1; 11 positions match TRBD1. Per the germline V gene, CDR1 is SGHVS and CDR2 is FQNEAQ. V shed 5 bases and J 1 base; nucleotides not matched to a gene: 7. This CDR3 region has 17 residues. CDR3 bases: TGTGCCAGCAGCCCTAGGGGGGACAGGGGGTCCTACAATGAGCAGTTCTTC. Its protein product is CASSPRGDRGSYNEQFF.

The chain recombines TRBV7-9 with TRBJ2-1, with D possibly being TRBD2 (6 bases). The CDR3 consists of 14 residues. The germline V and J ends were trimmed by 1 base and 8 bases, with 12 bases remaining between them. CDR1 and CDR2 from the germline V gene are SEHNR and FQNEAQ (reference sequence). The CDR3 DNA is TGTGCCAGCAGCTTAGTTCGACTAGTAGATGAGCAGTTCTTC. This codes for CASSLVRLVDEQFF.

The V gene is TRBV29-1, the J gene TRBJ1-1; D remains ambiguous. This CDR3 region has 12 residues. Trimming stripped 4 bases from V and 1 base from J, with 7 bases between. The germline V gene has CDR1 SQVTM and CDR2 ANQGSEA. The CDR3 DNA follows: TGCAGCGTTGCTCTTAGGAACACTGAAGCTTTCTTT. Amino acid sequence: CSVALRNTEAFF.

The sample holds many counts of this clonotype. The rearrangement joins TRBV14 to TRBJ2-1; tentatively, D is TRBD2 (6 bases). CDR3 length equals 14 residues. The germline V gene encodes CDR1 SGHDN and CDR2 FVKESK. V was trimmed by 4 bases and J by 10 bases, leaving 17 bases between them. The chain's CDR3 is CASSRKEGVGEQFF. The CDR3 DNA follows: TGTGCCAGCAGCCGAAAGGAGGGCGTTGGGGAGCAGTTCTTC.

CDR3 sequence: CASSQVIPRGEETQYF. CDR3 sequence (DNA): TGTGCCAGCAGCCAAGTTATCCCGAGGGGGGAAGAGACCCAGTACTTC. The chain is built from TRBV4-2 and TRBJ2-5; the D call may be TRBD1 or TRBD2 (6 bases each). V was pared by 1 base and J by 3 bases, with 15 bases between. Germline CDR1 and CDR2: LGHNA and YNFKEQ. The length of the CDR3 is 16 residues.

In this sample, this clonotype turned up a few times. The chain couples TRBV27 to TRBJ1-2; 8 positions agree with TRBD1. Germline CDR1 is MNHEY and CDR2 is SMNVEV (reference sequence). The CDR3 is 13 amino acids. Trimming cost V 6 bases and J 6 bases; bases outside gene matches: 6. This CDR3 reads CASRSGGADGYTF. For the CDR3, the DNA is TGTGCCAGCAGATCAGGGGGCGCGGATGGCTACACCTTC.

The chain combines TRBV11-2 with TRBJ2-3; 9 bases align to TRBD1. The germline gives CDR1 SGHAT, CDR2 FQNNGV. The CDR3 extends over 16 amino acids. Trimming cost V 5 bases and J 2 bases; bases outside gene matches: 8. CDR3 sequence reads: CASSARTGAFTDTQYF. CDR3 nucleotide sequence: TGTGCCAGCAGCGCGCGGACAGGGGCTTTCACAGATACGCAGTATTTT.

There are a few counts of this clonotype. The chain joins TRBV3-1 to TRBJ2-7, with D possibly being TRBD2 (6 bases). The CDR3 covers 15 residues. Germline lookup yields CDR1 LGHDT and CDR2 YNNKEL (reference sequence). V was pared by 0 bases and J by 3 bases, with 12 bases between. For the CDR3, the DNA is TGTGCCAGCAGCCAAGATGCCCGGGGAGGCTACGAGCAGTACTTC. Its translation: CASSQDARGGYEQYF.

This clonotype was seen more than once but under ten times. This chain joins TRBV27 and TRBJ2-1, with TRBD2 matching 10 bases. The CDR3 spans 19 residues. The germline gives CDR1 MNHEY, CDR2 SMNVEV (reference sequence). J gave up 0 bases and V 7 bases, and 15 bases lay outside the gene matches. Here the CDR3 DNA reads TGTGCCAGCAAAATAGCCGGGACTAGCGTCCCAAGCTCCTACAATGAGCAGTTCTTC. Residues: CASKIAGTSVPSSYNEQFF.

This clonotype came up many times. The chain couples TRBV9 to TRBJ2-1, with 13 bases matching TRBD2. Germline V gene lookup returns CDR1 SGDLS and CDR2 YYNGEE. V trimming: 0 bases; J trimming: 9 bases; junction bases outside the gene matches: 24. This CDR3 is built from 22 residues. CDR3 in amino acids: CASSVAIPTSGRADTHNGEQFF. Written as DNA, the CDR3 is TGTGCCAGCAGCGTAGCTATTCCTACTAGCGGGAGGGCCGACACACACAATGGTGAGCAGTTCTTC.